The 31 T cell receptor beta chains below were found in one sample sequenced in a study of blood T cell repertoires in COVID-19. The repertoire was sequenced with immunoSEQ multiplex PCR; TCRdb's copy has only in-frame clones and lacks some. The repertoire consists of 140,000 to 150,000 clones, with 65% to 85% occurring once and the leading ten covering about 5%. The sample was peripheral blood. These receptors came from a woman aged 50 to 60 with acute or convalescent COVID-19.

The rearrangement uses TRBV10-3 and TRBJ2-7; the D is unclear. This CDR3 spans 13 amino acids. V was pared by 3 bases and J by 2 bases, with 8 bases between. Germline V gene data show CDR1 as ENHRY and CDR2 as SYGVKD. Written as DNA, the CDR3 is TGTGCCATCAGTGATGGCACCGCCTACGAGCAGTACTTC. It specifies CAISDGTAYEQYF.

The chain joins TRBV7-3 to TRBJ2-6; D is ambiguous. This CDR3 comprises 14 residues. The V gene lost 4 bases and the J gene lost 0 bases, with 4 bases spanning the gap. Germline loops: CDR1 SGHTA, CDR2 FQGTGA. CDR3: CASSWSSGANVLTF. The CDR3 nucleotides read TGTGCCAGCAGCTGGAGCTCTGGGGCCAACGTCCTGACTTTC.

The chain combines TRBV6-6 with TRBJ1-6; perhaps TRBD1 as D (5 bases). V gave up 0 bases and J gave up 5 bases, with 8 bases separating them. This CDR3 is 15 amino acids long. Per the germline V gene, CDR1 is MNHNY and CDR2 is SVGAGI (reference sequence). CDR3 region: CASSYSGGDNSPLHF. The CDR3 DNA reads TGTGCCAGCAGTTACTCCGGGGGAGATAATTCACCCCTCCACTTT.

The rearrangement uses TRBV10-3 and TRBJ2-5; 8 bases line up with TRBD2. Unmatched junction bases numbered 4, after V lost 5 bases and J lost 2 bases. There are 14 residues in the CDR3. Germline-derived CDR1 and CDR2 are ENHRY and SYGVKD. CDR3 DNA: TGTGCCATCAGTCTTAGCGGGGTACAAGAGACCCAGTACTTC. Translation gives CAISLSGVQETQYF.

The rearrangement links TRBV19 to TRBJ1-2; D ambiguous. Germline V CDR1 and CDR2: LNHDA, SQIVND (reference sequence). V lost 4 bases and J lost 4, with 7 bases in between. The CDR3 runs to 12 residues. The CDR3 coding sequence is TGTGCCAGTAGTAGTCAGGCCTATGGCTACACCTTC. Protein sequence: CASSSQAYGYTF. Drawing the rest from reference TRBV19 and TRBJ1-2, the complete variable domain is DGGITQSPKYLFRKEGQNVTLSCEQNLNHDAMYWYRQDPGQGLRLIYYSQIVNDFQKGDIAEGYSVSREKKESFPLTVTSAQKNPTAFYLCASSSQAYGYTFGSGTRLTVV.

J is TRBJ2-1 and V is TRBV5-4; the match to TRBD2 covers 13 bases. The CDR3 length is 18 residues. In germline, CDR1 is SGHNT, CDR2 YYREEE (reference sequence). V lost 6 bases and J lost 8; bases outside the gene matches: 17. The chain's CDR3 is CASTHPTSGGAMGDEQFF. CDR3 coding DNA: TGTGCCAGCACCCATCCAACTAGCGGGGGGGCCATGGGCGATGAGCAGTTCTTC.

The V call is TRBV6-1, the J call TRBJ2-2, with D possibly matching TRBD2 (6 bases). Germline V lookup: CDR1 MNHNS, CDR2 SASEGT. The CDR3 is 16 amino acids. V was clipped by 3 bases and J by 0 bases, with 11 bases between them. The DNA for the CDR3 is TGTGCCAGCAGTGAGACGGGAGTCGCGAACACCGGGGAGCTGTTTTTT. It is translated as CASSETGVANTGELFF.

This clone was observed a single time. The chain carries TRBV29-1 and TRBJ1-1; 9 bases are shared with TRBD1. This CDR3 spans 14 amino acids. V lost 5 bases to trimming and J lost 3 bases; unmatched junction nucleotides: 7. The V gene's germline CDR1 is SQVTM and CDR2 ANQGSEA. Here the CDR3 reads CSVTGTGMHTEAFF. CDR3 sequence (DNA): TGCAGCGTTACCGGGACAGGGATGCACACTGAAGCTTTCTTT.

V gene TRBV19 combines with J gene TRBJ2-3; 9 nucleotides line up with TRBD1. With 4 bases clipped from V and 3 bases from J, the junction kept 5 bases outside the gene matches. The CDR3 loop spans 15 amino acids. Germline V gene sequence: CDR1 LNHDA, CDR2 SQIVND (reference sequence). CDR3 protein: CASSKRDRVTDTQYF. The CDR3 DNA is TGTGCCAGTAGTAAGAGGGACAGGGTAACAGATACGCAGTATTTT. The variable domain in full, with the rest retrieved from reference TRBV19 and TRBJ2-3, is DGGITQSPKYLFRKEGQNVTLSCEQNLNHDAMYWYRQDPGQGLRLIYYSQIVNDFQKGDIAEGYSVSREKKESFPLTVTSAQKNPTAFYLCASSKRDRVTDTQYFGPGTRLTVL.

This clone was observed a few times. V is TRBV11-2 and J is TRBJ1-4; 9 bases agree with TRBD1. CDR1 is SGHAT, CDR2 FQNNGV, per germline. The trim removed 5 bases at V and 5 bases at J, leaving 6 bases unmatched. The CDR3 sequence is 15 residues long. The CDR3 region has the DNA TGTGCCAGCAGCCAGCCGGGACAGGGAAATGAAAAACTGTTTTTT. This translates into CASSQPGQGNEKLFF.

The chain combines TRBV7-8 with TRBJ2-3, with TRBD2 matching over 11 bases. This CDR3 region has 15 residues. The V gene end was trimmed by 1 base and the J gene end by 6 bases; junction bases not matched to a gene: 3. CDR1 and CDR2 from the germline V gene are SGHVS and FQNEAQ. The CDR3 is CASSLGLAGGDTQYF. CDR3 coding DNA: TGTGCCAGCAGCTTAGGTCTAGCGGGGGGTGATACGCAGTATTTT.

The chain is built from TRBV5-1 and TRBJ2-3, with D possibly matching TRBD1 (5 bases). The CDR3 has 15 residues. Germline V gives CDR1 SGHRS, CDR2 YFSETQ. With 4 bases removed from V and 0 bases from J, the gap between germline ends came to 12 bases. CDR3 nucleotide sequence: TGCGCCAGCAGCCTACAGGAACTTAGCACAGATACGCAGTATTTT. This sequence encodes CASSLQELSTDTQYF.

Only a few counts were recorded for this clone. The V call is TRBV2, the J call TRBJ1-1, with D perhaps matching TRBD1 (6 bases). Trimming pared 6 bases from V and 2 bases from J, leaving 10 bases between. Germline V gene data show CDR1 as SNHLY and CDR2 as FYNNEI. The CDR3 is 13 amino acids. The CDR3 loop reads CASREDSNTEAFF. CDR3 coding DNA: TGTGCCAGCAGAGAGGACAGTAACACTGAAGCTTTCTTT.

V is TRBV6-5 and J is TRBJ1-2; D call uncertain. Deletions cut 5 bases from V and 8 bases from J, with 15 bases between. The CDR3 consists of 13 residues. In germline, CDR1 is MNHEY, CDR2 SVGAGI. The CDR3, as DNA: TGTGCCAGCAGTAACGATGGGGAGTGGGGCTACACCTTC. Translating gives CASSNDGEWGYTF.

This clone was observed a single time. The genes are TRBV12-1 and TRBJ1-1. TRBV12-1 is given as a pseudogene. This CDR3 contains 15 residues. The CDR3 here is CASSFVGEPGTEAFF. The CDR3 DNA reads TGTGCCAGCAGCTTTGTGGGCGAACCGGGGACTGAAGCTTTCTTT.

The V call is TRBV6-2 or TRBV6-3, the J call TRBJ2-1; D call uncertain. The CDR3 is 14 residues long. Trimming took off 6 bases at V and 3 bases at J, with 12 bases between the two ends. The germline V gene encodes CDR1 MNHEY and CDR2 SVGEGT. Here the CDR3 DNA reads TGTGCCAGCAGCCCCTCGACTGGCTACAATGAGCAGTTCTTC. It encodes CASSPSTGYNEQFF.

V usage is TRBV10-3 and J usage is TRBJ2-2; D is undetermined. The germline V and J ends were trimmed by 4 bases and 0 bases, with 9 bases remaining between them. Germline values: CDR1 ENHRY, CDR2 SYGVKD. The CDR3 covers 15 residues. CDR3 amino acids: CAISGEITNTGELFF. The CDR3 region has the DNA TGTGCCATCAGTGGAGAGATTACGAACACCGGGGAGCTGTTTTTT.

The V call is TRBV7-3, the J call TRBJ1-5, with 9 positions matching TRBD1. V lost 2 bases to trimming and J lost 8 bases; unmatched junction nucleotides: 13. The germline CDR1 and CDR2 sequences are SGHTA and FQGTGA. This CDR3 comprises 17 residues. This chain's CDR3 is CASSLGSRGQGKKPQHF. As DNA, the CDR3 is TGTGCCAGCAGCTTAGGCTCACGTGGACAGGGGAAGAAGCCCCAGCATTTT.

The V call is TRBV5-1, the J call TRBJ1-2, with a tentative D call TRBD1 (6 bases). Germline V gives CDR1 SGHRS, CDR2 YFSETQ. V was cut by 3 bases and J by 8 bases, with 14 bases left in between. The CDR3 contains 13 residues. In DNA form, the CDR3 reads TGCGCCAGCAGCTCGGTACAGGGTGGGGGCTACACCTTC. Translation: CASSSVQGGGYTF.

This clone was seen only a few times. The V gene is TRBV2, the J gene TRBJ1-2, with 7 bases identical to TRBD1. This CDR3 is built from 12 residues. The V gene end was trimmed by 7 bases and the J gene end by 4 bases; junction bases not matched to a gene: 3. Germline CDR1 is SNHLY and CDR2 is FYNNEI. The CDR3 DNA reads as TGTGCCAGCACCACAGGGGTCTATGGCTACACCTTC. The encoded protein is CASTTGVYGYTF.

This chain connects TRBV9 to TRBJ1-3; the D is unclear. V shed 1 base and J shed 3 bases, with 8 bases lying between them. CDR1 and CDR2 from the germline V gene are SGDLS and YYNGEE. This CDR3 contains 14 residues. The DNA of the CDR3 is TGTGCCAGCAGCGTAACAACGGGTGGAAACACCATATATTTT. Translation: CASSVTTGGNTIYF. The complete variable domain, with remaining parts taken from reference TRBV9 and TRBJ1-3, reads DSGVTQTPKHLITATGQRVTLRCSPRSGDLSVYWYQQSLDQGLQFLIQYYNGEERAKGNILERFSAQQFPDLHSELNLSSLELGDSALYFCASSVTTGGNTIYFGEGSWLTVV.

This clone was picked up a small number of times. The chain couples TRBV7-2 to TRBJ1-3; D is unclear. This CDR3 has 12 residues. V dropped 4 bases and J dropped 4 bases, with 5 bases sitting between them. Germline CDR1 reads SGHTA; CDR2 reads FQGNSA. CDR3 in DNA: TGTGCCAGCAGCTCCTACGGAAACACCATATATTTT. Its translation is CASSSYGNTIYF.

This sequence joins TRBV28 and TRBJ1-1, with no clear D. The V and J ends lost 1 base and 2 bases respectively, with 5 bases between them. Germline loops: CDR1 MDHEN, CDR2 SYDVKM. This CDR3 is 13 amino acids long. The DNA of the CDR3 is TGTGCCAGCAGTTTATACACAAACACTGAAGCTTTCTTT. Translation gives CASSLYTNTEAFF.

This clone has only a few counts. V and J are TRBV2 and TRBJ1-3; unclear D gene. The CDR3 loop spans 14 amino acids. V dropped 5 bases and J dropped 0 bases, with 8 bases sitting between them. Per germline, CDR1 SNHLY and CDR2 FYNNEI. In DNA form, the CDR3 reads TGTGCCAGCAGTCAGGATAGCTCTGGAAACACCATATATTTT. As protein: CASSQDSSGNTIYF.

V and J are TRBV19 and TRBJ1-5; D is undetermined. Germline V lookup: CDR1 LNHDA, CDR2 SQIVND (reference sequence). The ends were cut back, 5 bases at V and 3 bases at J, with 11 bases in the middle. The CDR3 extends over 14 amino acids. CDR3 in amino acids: CASSAQVDNQPQHF. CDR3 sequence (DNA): TGTGCCAGTAGTGCCCAGGTTGACAATCAGCCCCAGCATTTT.

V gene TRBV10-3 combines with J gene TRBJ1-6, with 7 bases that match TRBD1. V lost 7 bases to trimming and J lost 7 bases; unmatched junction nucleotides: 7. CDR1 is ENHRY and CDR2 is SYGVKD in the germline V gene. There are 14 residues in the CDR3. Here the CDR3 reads CAINRGQPNSPLHF. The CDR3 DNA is TGTGCCATCAACCGGGGACAGCCAAATTCACCCCTCCACTTT.

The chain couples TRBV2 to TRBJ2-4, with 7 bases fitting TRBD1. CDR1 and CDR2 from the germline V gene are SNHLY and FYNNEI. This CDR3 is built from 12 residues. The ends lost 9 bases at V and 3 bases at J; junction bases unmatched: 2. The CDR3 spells CASGTVKNIQYF. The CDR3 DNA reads TGTGCCAGTGGGACAGTCAAAAACATTCAGTACTTC.

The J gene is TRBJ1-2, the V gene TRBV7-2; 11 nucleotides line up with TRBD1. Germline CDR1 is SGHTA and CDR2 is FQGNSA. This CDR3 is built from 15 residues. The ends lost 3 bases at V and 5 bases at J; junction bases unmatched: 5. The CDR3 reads CASSLRTGGAYGYTF. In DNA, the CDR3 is TGTGCCAGCAGCTTGAGGACAGGGGGCGCATATGGCTACACCTTC.

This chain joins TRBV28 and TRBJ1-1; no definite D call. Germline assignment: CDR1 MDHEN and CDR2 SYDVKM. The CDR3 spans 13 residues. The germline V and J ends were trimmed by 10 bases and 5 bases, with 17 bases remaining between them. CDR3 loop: CATLTPPRTEAFF. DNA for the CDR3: TGTGCCACCCTAACCCCACCTCGGACTGAAGCTTTCTTT.

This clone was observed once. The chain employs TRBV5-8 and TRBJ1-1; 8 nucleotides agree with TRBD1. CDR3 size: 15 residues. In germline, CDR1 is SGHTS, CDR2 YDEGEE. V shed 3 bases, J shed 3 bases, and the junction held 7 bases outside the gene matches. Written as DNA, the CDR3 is TGTGCCAGCAGCTACCGGGACAGGTGGTACACTGAAGCTTTCTTT. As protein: CASSYRDRWYTEAFF.

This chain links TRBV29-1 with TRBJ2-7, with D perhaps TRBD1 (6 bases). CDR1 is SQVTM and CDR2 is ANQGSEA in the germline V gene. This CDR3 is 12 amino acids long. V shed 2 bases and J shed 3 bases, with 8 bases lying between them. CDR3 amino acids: CSVEYRDYEQYF. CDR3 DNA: TGCAGCGTTGAATACAGGGACTACGAGCAGTACTTC.